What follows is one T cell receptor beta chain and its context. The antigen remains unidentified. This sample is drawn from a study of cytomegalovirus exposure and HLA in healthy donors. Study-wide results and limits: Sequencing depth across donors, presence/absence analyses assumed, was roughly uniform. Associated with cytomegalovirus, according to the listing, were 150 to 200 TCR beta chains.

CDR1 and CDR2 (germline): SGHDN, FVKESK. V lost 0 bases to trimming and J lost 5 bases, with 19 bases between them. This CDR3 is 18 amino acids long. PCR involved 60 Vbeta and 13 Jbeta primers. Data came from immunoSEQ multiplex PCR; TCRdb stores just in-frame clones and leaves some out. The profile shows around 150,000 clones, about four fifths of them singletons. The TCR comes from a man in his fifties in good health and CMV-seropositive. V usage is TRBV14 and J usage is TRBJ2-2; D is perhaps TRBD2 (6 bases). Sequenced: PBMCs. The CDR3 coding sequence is TGTGCCAGCAGCCAAGATTTAGCGTCAGCAGGGAGGACCGGGGAGCTGTTTTTT. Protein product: CASSQDLASAGRTGELFF.